Given below is one T cell receptor beta chain in context. The antigen it recognizes is unknown. No quality values exist for individual bases; no much larger clone is one base distant. The sample comes from a study of cytomegalovirus exposure and HLA in healthy donors (dated by TCRdb to about 2017). Looking at the study overall: According to a later analysis, one platform produced both the 120 validation repertoires and the 666 repertoires of the first cohort. The study aimed to test whether cataloging public T cell receptors could reveal signatures of past pathogen exposure. Along with the approximately 600-subject first cohort, a separate validation cohort of approximately 110 different subjects was used. To predict cytomegalovirus infection status, the study brought together high-throughput TCR immunosequencing, statistical association of individual TCRs with disease status, and machine learning.

Separate from the approximately 690-subject first cohort, the validation cohort of around 130 subjects was the group to which the donors belonged. The library was generated by the immunoSEQ multiplex PCR assay. From the authors' description of their analysis: A statistical classification framework was built for diagnosing cytomegalovirus status from the catalog of TCR beta chain sequences. Imported from immuneACCESS, the table was reduced by TCRdb to in-frame sequences with V and J called. These copies leave out some clones; in studies compared against another copy, an unresolved V gene accounts for under half, and the cause of the remainder is not known. That table supplies the V and J calls and clone size; D and trimming were determined from the DNA. This sample is represented by 200,000 to 250,000 clones; around four fifths of them were singletons. The ten biggest clones cover roughly 5.5% of the sample.

CDR1 is given as MRHNA and CDR2 as SNTAGT, both from the germline V gene. Reading from cysteine to phenylalanine, the CDR3 counts 15 amino acids. The sequence is cut down to CDR3 DNA, 45 bases in frame from base 1. V is clipped by 5 bases and J by 4 bases, and the sequence between their germline boundaries is 16 bases long. What the research found in general, with its limitations: The classifier was reported to diagnose cytomegalovirus status with high specificity and sensitivity in both the original and validation cohorts. The study gave a list of 150 to 200 TCR beta chains associated with cytomegalovirus. It was suggested by the authors that the approach could potentially be generalized to other disease states and immunological phenotypes. Most TCR sequences were seen in very few donors, while some public TCRs were found in many individuals. The validation cohort had no HLA typing available for a later analysis, so co-occurrence within that cohort was assessed over all 130 or so repertoires. In a later analysis, TCRs clustered in the first cohort were found to also tend to co-occur in the 130 or so validation repertoires, with approximately 93% of cluster scores above 0. In vitro tests confirmed that a few of the cytomegalovirus-associated TCR beta chains recognize cytomegalovirus antigens.

The specimen sequenced was PBMCs. The rearranged segments are TRBV6-4 and TRBJ2-3; the D region possibly corresponds to TRBD2 (5 bases align). The source is a woman under 30 in good health and CMV-seronegative. For the CDR3, the sequence is CASSPRAEAADTQYF. The DNA is TGTGCCAGCAGTCCTAGAGCCGAAGCGGCAGATACGCAGTATTTT.